These 8 T cell receptor beta chains were all obtained from the same sample, sequenced in a study of T-cell memory formation after mild COVID-19. TCRdb redid the calling of the 5' RACE reads with MiXCR, one entry per CDR3 protein. Among some 350,000 distinct CDR3 sequences listed, over 10% were seen once. Sequencing used PBMCs or a T cell subset sorted from them (not recorded which). The receptors originated from a young man who had mild COVID-19 (a few samples of this study predate the infection). Cell type and time point are not known.

This clonotype was counted only a few times. The V gene is TRBV18, the J gene TRBJ1-1, with D perhaps TRBD1 (5 bases). The CDR3 totals 16 residues. The V and J ends lost 2 bases and 0 bases respectively, with 13 bases between them. Germline V gene sequence: CDR1 KGHSH, CDR2 LQKENI. CDR3 loop: CASSPKGRGMNTEAFF. The CDR3 bases are TGTGCCAGCTCACCAAAGGGGCGGGGAATGAACACTGAAGCTTTCTTT.

This clonotype was seen more than once but under ten times. V and J are TRBV20-1 and TRBJ1-2; D gene ambiguous. Germline CDR1 is DFQATT and CDR2 is SNEGSKA (reference sequence). The V end was cut by 0 bases, the J end by 10 bases, with 3 bases between. The CDR3 spans 9 residues. The CDR3 spells CSARDAYTF. The CDR3 DNA reads as TGCAGTGCTAGAGATGCCTACACCTTC.

This clonotype was found many times. This chain joins TRBV3-1 and TRBJ1-1, with 7 bases lining up with TRBD1. CDR3 size: 14 residues. Germline assignment: CDR1 LGHDT and CDR2 YNNKEL (reference sequence). Trimming took 0 bases from V and 7 from J; bases not matched to a gene: 5. The CDR3 spells CASSQDRGCCEAFF. DNA of the CDR3: TGTGCCAGCAGCCAAGACAGGGGGTGTTGTGAAGCTTTCTTT.

This clonotype was seen a handful of times. V gene TRBV21-1 combines with J gene TRBJ2-4. TRBV21-1 counts as a pseudogene. This CDR3 region has 17 residues. CDR3 region: CASSKGKGCRAKNIQYF. CDR3 bases: TGTGCCAGCAGCAAAGGGAAAGGTTGTCGTGCCAAAAACATTCAGTACTTC.

The genes are TRBV4-1 and TRBJ2-5; D unresolved. Trimming shortened V by 2 bases and J by 6 bases, and 13 bases separated the two germline ends. The CDR3 contains 14 residues. Looked up from germline, CDR1 is MGHRA and CDR2 is YSYEKL. CDR3 sequence reads: CASSQHRAAKTQYF. As DNA, the CDR3 is TGCGCCAGCAGCCAACACCGGGCCGCGAAGACCCAGTACTTC.

There are many counts of this clonotype. V usage is TRBV12-3 or TRBV12-4 and J usage is TRBJ1-5; D ambiguous. CDR3 length equals 14 residues. V lost 4 bases and J lost 3, with 10 bases in between. The CDR3 DNA follows: TGTGCCAGCAGTTCAGAAAATACCAATCAGCCCCAGCATTTT. Translation: CASSSENTNQPQHF.

The chain couples TRBV20-1 to TRBJ2-2; a possible D gene is TRBD1 (5 bases). The V and J ends lost 4 bases and 5 bases respectively, with 14 bases between them. This CDR3 comprises 14 residues. Germline V gene data show CDR1 as DFQATT and CDR2 as SNEGSKA (reference sequence). The CDR3 loop reads CSATGILGTGELFF. In DNA, the CDR3 is TGCAGTGCTACAGGGATTCTAGGGACCGGGGAGCTGTTTTTT.

The chain uses TRBV20-1 and TRBJ1-6; possible D gene TRBD1, 5 bases. Germline loops: CDR1 DFQATT, CDR2 SNEGSKA (reference sequence). This CDR3 contains 14 residues. V lost 5 bases and J 0 bases, leaving 8 bases between the germline ends. CDR3 amino acids: CSALGGSYNSPLHF. The CDR3 bases are TGCAGTGCTCTGGGGGGCTCCTATAATTCACCCCTCCACTTT.